These 6 T cell receptor beta chains share one sample of origin, sequenced in a study of HIV-infected patients and healthy controls. TCRdb fed the 5' RACE reads into MiXCR, producing one record per CDR3 protein. The top ten clones hold around 5.9% of a sample with around 64,000 distinct CDR3 sequences, around 17% of them seen once. The sequencing input was CD4+ T cells from blood. The receptors were sampled from a human donor in good health.

Ten or more counts support this clonotype. V and J are TRBV6-5 and TRBJ1-3, with D uncertain. V lost 2 bases, J lost 0 bases, and 5 bases lay in between. CDR3 length: 14 residues. Germline V CDR1 and CDR2: MNHEY, SVGAGI. The chain's CDR3 is CASSYGASGNTIYF. For the CDR3, the DNA is TGTGCCAGCAGTTACGGCGCCTCTGGAAACACCATATATTTT.

The chain joins TRBV12-3 or TRBV12-4 to TRBJ2-1; 16 positions agree with TRBD2. The CDR3 spans 15 residues. V lost 8 bases to trimming and J lost 10 bases; unmatched junction nucleotides: 8. CDR3 amino acids: CASGLGLAGGNEQFF. CDR3 nucleotide sequence: TGTGCCAGCGGTCTGGGACTAGCGGGAGGGAACGAGCAGTTCTTC.

This clonotype showed up just a few times. The chain uses TRBV6-1 and TRBJ2-7; 9 positions match TRBD1. The CDR3 is 13 residues long. The V segment lost 5 bases and the J segment 6 bases; nucleotides outside the gene matches: 5. In germline, CDR1 is MNHNS, CDR2 SASEGT. The CDR3 bases are TGTGCCAGCAGTAACCTGGACAGGGGCGAGCAGTACTTC. Translating gives CASSNLDRGEQYF.

The gene calls are TRBV4-3 and TRBJ2-1, with 15 positions matching TRBD2. V shed 2 bases, J shed 6 bases, and the junction held 5 bases outside the gene matches. The CDR3 extends over 17 amino acids. CDR1 is LGHNA, CDR2 YSLEER, per germline. CDR3 sequence (DNA): TGCGCCAGCAGCCAACCTCGGACTAGCGGGGGGGGCAATGAGCAGTTCTTC. Its protein is CASSQPRTSGGGNEQFF.

As DNA, the CDR3 is TGTGCCAGCAGCCAAGAACTAGCGGGCAATGAGCAGTTCTTC. Its protein is CASSQELAGNEQFF. V gene TRBV14 combines with J gene TRBJ2-1, with 9 positions matching TRBD2. After removal of 0 bases from V and 6 bases from J, the junction contained 0 bases not matched to a gene. The CDR3 loop spans 14 amino acids. CDR1 is SGHDN and CDR2 is FVKESK in the germline V gene.

This clonotype was seen more than once but under ten times. The chain couples TRBV7-2 to TRBJ2-3; D might be TRBD1 or TRBD2, each matching 5 bases. Germline V gives CDR1 SGHTA, CDR2 FQGNSA. V lost 1 base and J 4 bases, leaving 12 bases between the germline ends. The CDR3 is 15 amino acids. The CDR3 here is CASSLGGLSADTQYF. CDR3 coding DNA: TGTGCCAGCAGCTTAGGGGGGTTAAGCGCAGATACGCAGTATTTT.